The rows below give T cell receptor beta chains drawn from one sample of a study of blood T cells in healthy people across ages. MiXCR, run by TCRdb on the 5' RACE reads, gives a single entry per CDR3 protein. In the table there are some 1,800,000 distinct CDR3 sequences, about two fifths of which are singletons. Sequencing input: blood. The origin of the receptors is a human donor in good health. CDR3s include the opening cysteine and the closing phenylalanine or tryptophan. Fields, in order: V gene, CDR3 length, clone size, J gene, D gene, CDR3 DNA, CDR3 protein. The D gene is left open where the match is weak. Clone size is not always given. Where it is, it says once, few, many or a class for expanded clones.

v_gene: TRBV12-3/TRBV12-4; len: 13; abundance: few; j_gene: TRBJ1-2; d_gene: NA; CDR3nt: TGTGCCAGCTCCCCAATAACTAACTATGGCTACACCTTC; CDR3aa: CASSPITNYGYTF
v_gene: TRBV2; len: 13; abundance: once; j_gene: TRBJ2-1; d_gene: NA; CDR3nt: TGTGCCAGCAGTGAGGGTACGGTGGGGGAGCAGTTCTTC; CDR3aa: CASSEGTVGEQFF
v_gene: TRBV6-5; len: 14; abundance: few; j_gene: TRBJ1-4; d_gene: NA; CDR3nt: TGTGCCAGCAGCAGGATACAGGGAGATGAAAAACTGTTTTTT; CDR3aa: CASSRIQGDEKLFF
v_gene: TRBV6-2/TRBV6-3; len: 14; abundance: many; j_gene: TRBJ2-3; d_gene: TRBD2; CDR3nt: TGTGCCAGCACTAGCGGGGGGGCCACAGATACGCAGTATTTT; CDR3aa: CASTSGGATDTQYF
v_gene: TRBV6-2/TRBV6-3; len: 16; abundance: NA; j_gene: TRBJ2-7; d_gene: TRBD2; CDR3nt: TGTGCCAGCAGTTACCCCCTGGGGGGGAAAAGCTACGAGCAGTACTTC; CDR3aa: CASSYPLGGKSYEQYF
v_gene: TRBV20-1; len: 16; abundance: NA; j_gene: TRBJ1-1; d_gene: TRBD1; CDR3nt: TGCAGTGCGGGGAACAGGGGCTCCCCCCGGAACACTGAAGCTTTCTTT; CDR3aa: CSAGNRGSPRNTEAFF
v_gene: TRBV5-1; len: 15; abundance: NA; j_gene: TRBJ1-1; d_gene: TRBD1; CDR3nt: TGCGCCAGCAGCGGAATACAGGGGTCGAGCACTGAAGCTTTCTTT; CDR3aa: CASSGIQGSSTEAFF
v_gene: TRBV30; len: 15; abundance: NA; j_gene: TRBJ2-1; d_gene: TRBD1; CDR3nt: TGTGCCTGGGCTTGGACAGGGAGCTCCTACAATGAGCAGTTCTTC; CDR3aa: CAWAWTGSSYNEQFF
v_gene: TRBV15; len: 15; abundance: few; j_gene: TRBJ2-3; d_gene: NA; CDR3nt: TGTGCCACCAGCAGAGATCTGCAGGGCAGGGGTACGCAGTATTTT; CDR3aa: CATSRDLQGRGTQYF
v_gene: TRBV6-5; len: 14; abundance: NA; j_gene: TRBJ2-7; d_gene: NA; CDR3nt: TGTGCCAGCAAGGGGCCCCCCCCGTCCTACGAGCAGTACTTC; CDR3aa: CASKGPPPSYEQYF
v_gene: TRBV11-2; len: 15; abundance: few; j_gene: TRBJ2-5; d_gene: TRBD2; CDR3nt: TGTGCCAGCAGCTTAGGGCGGACTAGCGGGGGTACCCAGTACTTC; CDR3aa: CASSLGRTSGGTQYF
v_gene: TRBV10-3; len: 13; abundance: NA; j_gene: TRBJ2-4; d_gene: NA; CDR3nt: TGTGCCATCAGTGGGGGACAAATCTACGTGCAGTACTTC; CDR3aa: CAISGGQIYVQYF
v_gene: TRBV7-6; len: 16; abundance: NA; j_gene: TRBJ2-2; d_gene: NA; CDR3nt: TGTGCCAGCAGCTTCGAACCGACAGGGAACACCGGGGAGCTGTTTTTT; CDR3aa: CASSFEPTGNTGELFF
v_gene: TRBV5-5; len: 16; abundance: NA; j_gene: TRBJ1-3; d_gene: NA; CDR3nt: TGTGCCAGCAGCTTGCTTCGGGGGAGGACTGGAAACACCATATATTTT; CDR3aa: CASSLLRGRTGNTIYF
v_gene: TRBV4-1; len: 15; abundance: NA; j_gene: TRBJ2-1; d_gene: NA; CDR3nt: TGCGCCAGCAGCCTCCGTTGGAACTCCTACAATGAGCAGTTCTTC; CDR3aa: CASSLRWNSYNEQFF
v_gene: TRBV20-1; len: 13; abundance: few; j_gene: TRBJ2-7; d_gene: NA; CDR3nt: TGCAGTGCTAGTGTAGGGATGTCCTACGAGCAGTACTTC; CDR3aa: CSASVGMSYEQYF
v_gene: TRBV12-3/TRBV12-4; len: 18; abundance: few; j_gene: TRBJ2-1; d_gene: NA; CDR3nt: TGTGCCAGCAGTTTAAGATTTCAGGGGATCTCCCCGTACAATGAGCAGTTCTTC; CDR3aa: CASSLRFQGISPYNEQFF
v_gene: TRBV15; len: 16; abundance: NA; j_gene: TRBJ1-2; d_gene: TRBD1; CDR3nt: TGTGCCACCAGCAGAGATGGGCAGGGGGCGCAGGATGGCTACACCTTC; CDR3aa: CATSRDGQGAQDGYTF